These T cell receptor beta chains were read from a single sample in a study of PD-1 blockade in classical Hodgkin lymphoma. Sequenced by immunoSEQ multiplex PCR; TCRdb stores in-frame clones only, minus some. The sample has just under 100,000 clones, 75% to 90% seen once; the top ten hold 10% to 15%. The input for sequencing was peripheral blood mononuclear cells (PBMCs), taken at baseline. These receptors were taken from a human donor with classical Hodgkin lymphoma. CDR3s include the opening cysteine and the closing phenylalanine or tryptophan. D genes are given only for firm matches. Some rows mark clone size as missing; the rest say once, few, many or name a class of expanded clone.

abundance: .; j_gene: TRBJ1-1; v_gene: TRBV19; d_gene: .; CDR3aa: CASSIGGALMNTEAFF; CDR3nt: TGTGCCAGTAGTATTGGAGGGGCCCTTATGAACACTGAAGCTTTCTTT
abundance: few; j_gene: TRBJ2-7; v_gene: TRBV21-1; d_gene: .; CDR3aa: CASSTPQRLASSYEQYF; CDR3nt: TGTGCCAGCAGCACCCCACAGAGACTAGCGTCTAGTTACGAGCAGTACTTC
abundance: once; j_gene: TRBJ2-7; v_gene: TRBV10-3; d_gene: .; CDR3aa: CAISERRDNYEQYF; CDR3nt: TGTGCCATCAGTGAACGCAGGGACAACTACGAGCAGTACTTC
abundance: .; j_gene: TRBJ2-7; v_gene: TRBV13; d_gene: .; CDR3aa: CASSSEYEQYF; CDR3nt: TGTGCCAGCAGCTCAGAGTACGAGCAGTACTTC
abundance: .; j_gene: TRBJ2-3; v_gene: TRBV29-1; d_gene: .; CDR3aa: CSVVAVPGDTQYF; CDR3nt: TGCAGCGTCGTAGCGGTGCCCGGAGATACGCAGTATTTT
abundance: .; j_gene: TRBJ2-7; v_gene: TRBV4-2; d_gene: .; CDR3aa: CASSRGYEQYF; CDR3nt: TGTGCCAGCAGCCGCGGGTACGAGCAGTACTTC
abundance: .; j_gene: TRBJ2-7; v_gene: TRBV27; d_gene: .; CDR3aa: CASSPRAALDVEQYF; CDR3nt: TGTGCCAGCAGCCCCCGGGCCGCCCTGGATGTTGAGCAGTACTTC
abundance: once; j_gene: TRBJ2-2; v_gene: TRBV4-2; d_gene: TRBD1; CDR3aa: CASSPRTGIGTGELFF; CDR3nt: TGTGCCAGCAGCCCCCGGACAGGAATAGGAACCGGGGAGCTGTTTTTT
abundance: few; j_gene: TRBJ2-1; v_gene: TRBV5-8; d_gene: .; CDR3aa: CASSLSTPGGGEQFF; CDR3nt: TGTGCCAGCAGCTTGTCAACCCCCGGAGGGGGTGAGCAGTTCTTC
abundance: .; j_gene: TRBJ2-7; v_gene: TRBV5-1; d_gene: TRBD1; CDR3aa: CASTTLGGPNEQYF; CDR3nt: TGCGCCAGCACCACTCTAGGGGGCCCCAACGAGCAGTACTTC
abundance: .; j_gene: TRBJ2-1; v_gene: TRBV7-3; d_gene: TRBD2; CDR3aa: CASSPGLAAYNEQFF; CDR3nt: TGTGCCAGCAGCCCCGGACTAGCGGCCTACAATGAGCAGTTCTTC
abundance: .; j_gene: TRBJ2-7; v_gene: TRBV21-1; d_gene: .; CDR3aa: CASSSFGDRSYEQYF; CDR3nt: TGTGCCAGCAGCAGCTTTGGGGACAGATCCTACGAGCAGTACTTC
abundance: once; j_gene: TRBJ2-7; v_gene: TRBV6-1; d_gene: .; CDR3aa: CATGPRGYEQYF; CDR3nt: TGTGCCACCGGGCCGCGGGGCTACGAGCAGTACTTC
abundance: .; j_gene: TRBJ1-4; v_gene: TRBV10-3; d_gene: .; CDR3aa: CAISPLRGATNEKLFF; CDR3nt: TGTGCCATCAGCCCTTTGAGGGGGGCAACTAATGAAAAACTGTTTTTT
abundance: .; j_gene: TRBJ2-4; v_gene: TRBV7-8; d_gene: TRBD2; CDR3aa: CASSLGLAGGVIAKNIQYF; CDR3nt: TGTGCCAGCAGCTTAGGACTAGCGGGAGGGGTCATAGCCAAAAACATTCAGTACTTC
abundance: .; j_gene: TRBJ2-3; v_gene: TRBV4-3; d_gene: TRBD2; CDR3aa: CASSQDLSGLSTDTQYF; CDR3nt: TGCGCCAGCAGCCAAGACCTTAGCGGGTTGAGCACAGATACGCAGTATTTT
abundance: .; j_gene: TRBJ1-4; v_gene: TRBV5-4; d_gene: .; CDR3aa: CASSFNPATNEKLFF; CDR3nt: TGTGCCAGCAGCTTTAATCCTGCAACTAATGAAAAACTGTTTTTT
abundance: .; j_gene: TRBJ2-1; v_gene: TRBV19; d_gene: TRBD2; CDR3aa: CASSTRTSGRASEQFF; CDR3nt: TGTGCCAGTAGTACGAGGACTAGCGGGAGGGCCAGTGAGCAGTTCTTC
abundance: .; j_gene: TRBJ2-5; v_gene: TRBV27; d_gene: TRBD2; CDR3aa: CASSPHLGLAGGSYQETQYF; CDR3nt: TGTGCCAGCAGTCCACACCTCGGACTAGCGGGGGGATCGTACCAAGAGACCCAGTACTTC
abundance: .; j_gene: TRBJ2-7; v_gene: TRBV28; d_gene: .; CDR3aa: CASSQSGYEQYF; CDR3nt: TGTGCCAGCAGCCAGAGCGGCTACGAGCAGTACTTC
abundance: .; j_gene: TRBJ2-7; v_gene: TRBV11-2; d_gene: .; CDR3aa: CASRTAYEQYF; CDR3nt: TGTGCCAGCAGGACAGCATACGAGCAGTACTTC
abundance: few; j_gene: TRBJ2-3; v_gene: TRBV7-9; d_gene: .; CDR3aa: CASSLGDTGNLDTQYF; CDR3nt: TGTGCCAGCAGCTTAGGGGACACAGGCAATTTGGATACGCAGTATTTT
abundance: .; j_gene: TRBJ1-4; v_gene: TRBV28; d_gene: TRBD1; CDR3aa: CASKRTGWAEKLFF; CDR3nt: TGTGCCAGCAAAAGGACAGGATGGGCTGAAAAACTGTTTTTT
abundance: .; j_gene: TRBJ2-7; v_gene: TRBV5-5; d_gene: TRBD1; CDR3aa: CASSLLGQGIDEQYF; CDR3nt: TGTGCCAGCAGCTTGTTGGGACAGGGTATCGACGAGCAGTACTTC
abundance: .; j_gene: TRBJ2-1; v_gene: TRBV5-6; d_gene: .; CDR3aa: CASSLAATRKKQFF; CDR3nt: TGTGCCAGCAGCTTGGCCGCGACAAGGAAAAAGCAGTTCTTC
abundance: .; j_gene: TRBJ2-7; v_gene: TRBV9; d_gene: TRBD2; CDR3aa: CASGAGVAGEQYF; CDR3nt: TGTGCCAGCGGAGCGGGAGTCGCGGGGGAGCAGTACTTC
abundance: once; j_gene: TRBJ1-1; v_gene: TRBV9; d_gene: TRBD1; CDR3aa: CASSQGQGNTEAFF; CDR3nt: TGTGCCAGCAGCCAGGGACAGGGTAACACTGAAGCTTTCTTT
abundance: .; j_gene: TRBJ2-7; v_gene: TRBV7-9; d_gene: TRBD2; CDR3aa: CASSLSGRPRSYEQYF; CDR3nt: TGTGCCAGCAGCTTAAGCGGGAGGCCACGGTCCTACGAGCAGTACTTC
abundance: .; j_gene: TRBJ2-1; v_gene: TRBV9; d_gene: .; CDR3aa: CASSVDPAGANNEQFF; CDR3nt: TGTGCCAGCAGCGTAGATCCCGCCGGGGCCAACAATGAGCAGTTCTTC
abundance: .; j_gene: TRBJ2-2; v_gene: TRBV4-2; d_gene: .; CDR3aa: CASSFRETGELFF; CDR3nt: TGTGCCAGCAGCTTTCGAGAAACCGGGGAGCTGTTTTTT
abundance: .; j_gene: TRBJ1-2; v_gene: TRBV6-5; d_gene: .; CDR3aa: CASSQADRSSYTF; CDR3nt: TGTGCCAGCAGTCAAGCGGACAGATCTAGCTACACCTTC
abundance: .; j_gene: TRBJ2-5; v_gene: TRBV5-4; d_gene: .; CDR3aa: CASSLVGVVGETQYF; CDR3nt: TGTGCCAGCAGCTTGGTTGGGGTTGTGGGAGAGACCCAGTACTTC
abundance: .; j_gene: TRBJ2-7; v_gene: TRBV5-1; d_gene: .; CDR3aa: CASSSTGTTQGGEQYF; CDR3nt: TGCGCCAGCAGCTCAACCGGGACTACGCAGGGGGGGGAGCAGTACTTC
abundance: .; j_gene: TRBJ2-6; v_gene: TRBV21-1; d_gene: .; CDR3aa: CASSKETGETGANVLTF; CDR3nt: TGTGCCAGCAGCAAAGAAACAGGGGAGACTGGGGCCAACGTCCTGACTTTC
abundance: .; j_gene: TRBJ2-1; v_gene: TRBV7-9; d_gene: TRBD2; CDR3aa: CASSLEGRSGSSYNEQFF; CDR3nt: TGTGCCAGCAGCTTAGAGGGGCGGAGCGGGAGCTCCTACAATGAGCAGTTCTTC
abundance: .; j_gene: TRBJ1-1; v_gene: TRBV28; d_gene: .; CDR3aa: CASSNTGRNTEAFF; CDR3nt: TGTGCCAGCAGTAACACAGGACGGAACACTGAAGCTTTCTTT
abundance: .; j_gene: TRBJ2-2; v_gene: TRBV11-3; d_gene: TRBD1; CDR3aa: CASSGGTGGRELFF; CDR3nt: TGTGCCAGCAGCGGCGGGACAGGGGGCCGGGAGCTGTTTTTT
abundance: .; j_gene: TRBJ2-7; v_gene: TRBV21-1; d_gene: .; CDR3aa: CASSIAGAIILSWIIHEQYF; CDR3nt: TGTGCCAGCAGCATAGCGGGAGCCATCATTCTGAGTTGGATTATCCACGAGCAGTACTTC
abundance: .; j_gene: TRBJ2-1; v_gene: TRBV23-1; d_gene: TRBD2; CDR3aa: CASRPTSGSWQFF; CDR3nt: TGCGCCAGCAGGCCGACTAGCGGGAGTTGGCAGTTCTTC
abundance: .; j_gene: TRBJ1-3; v_gene: TRBV11-2; d_gene: .; CDR3aa: CASSFYIGEDTIYF; CDR3nt: TGTGCCAGCAGCTTTTATATAGGGGAAGACACCATATATTTT
abundance: .; j_gene: TRBJ2-3; v_gene: TRBV5-1; d_gene: .; CDR3aa: CASSSQGGDTQYF; CDR3nt: TGCGCCAGCAGCTCACAGGGTGGAGATACGCAGTATTTT
abundance: once; j_gene: TRBJ2-6; v_gene: TRBV30; d_gene: .; CDR3aa: CAWNQGGGANVLTF; CDR3nt: TGTGCCTGGAATCAGGGGGGAGGGGCCAACGTCCTGACTTTC
abundance: .; j_gene: TRBJ2-3; v_gene: TRBV5-4; d_gene: .; CDR3aa: CASSYGGRSTDTQYF; CDR3nt: TGTGCCAGCAGCTATGGCGGCAGAAGCACAGATACGCAGTATTTT
abundance: .; j_gene: TRBJ1-5; v_gene: TRBV10-2; d_gene: .; CDR3aa: CASSDGTFYSNQPQHF; CDR3nt: TGCGCCAGCAGTGATGGGACATTCTATAGCAATCAGCCCCAGCATTTT
abundance: .; j_gene: TRBJ2-1; v_gene: TRBV4-1; d_gene: TRBD2; CDR3aa: CASSTLLAGHEQFF; CDR3nt: TGCGCCAGCAGCACTCTACTAGCGGGCCATGAGCAGTTCTTC
abundance: .; j_gene: TRBJ2-1; v_gene: TRBV6-5; d_gene: .; CDR3aa: CASSSEGTTNNEQFF; CDR3nt: TGTGCCAGCAGTTCCGAAGGGACCACCAACAATGAGCAGTTCTTC
abundance: .; j_gene: TRBJ2-7; v_gene: TRBV7-2; d_gene: .; CDR3aa: CASTNNRASYEQYF; CDR3nt: TGTGCCAGCACCAACAACAGAGCCTCCTACGAGCAGTACTTC
abundance: once; j_gene: TRBJ2-7; v_gene: TRBV30; d_gene: .; CDR3aa: CAWSVRGPSYEQYF; CDR3nt: TGTGCCTGGAGTGTACGGGGGCCTAGCTACGAGCAGTACTTC
abundance: .; j_gene: TRBJ1-5; v_gene: TRBV5-8; d_gene: .; CDR3aa: CASSLKGGGQPQHF; CDR3nt: TGTGCCAGCAGCTTGAAAGGGGGGGGTCAGCCCCAGCATTTT
abundance: .; j_gene: TRBJ2-3; v_gene: TRBV18; d_gene: .; CDR3aa: CASSPPPVDTQYF; CDR3nt: TGTGCCAGCTCACCACCCCCTGTTGATACGCAGTATTTT
abundance: .; j_gene: TRBJ2-1; v_gene: TRBV27; d_gene: TRBD1; CDR3aa: CASSLDRYNEQFF; CDR3nt: TGTGCCAGCAGTTTGGACAGGTACAATGAGCAGTTCTTC
abundance: .; j_gene: TRBJ1-2; v_gene: TRBV5-5; d_gene: .; CDR3aa: CASSLGPLRVLVGYTF; CDR3nt: TGTGCCAGCAGCTTGGGCCCGCTTCGGGTTCTGGTTGGCTACACCTTC
abundance: .; j_gene: TRBJ2-1; v_gene: TRBV14; d_gene: .; CDR3aa: CASSQDPGPYNEQFF; CDR3nt: TGTGCCAGCAGCCAAGATCCAGGTCCCTACAATGAGCAGTTCTTC
abundance: .; j_gene: TRBJ2-1; v_gene: TRBV27; d_gene: .; CDR3aa: CASKPLALDYNEQFF; CDR3nt: TGTGCCAGCAAGCCCCTAGCGCTGGACTACAATGAGCAGTTCTTC
abundance: .; j_gene: TRBJ2-7; v_gene: TRBV6-5; d_gene: .; CDR3aa: CASRGRAYEQYF; CDR3nt: TGTGCCAGCAGGGGTCGAGCCTACGAGCAGTACTTC
abundance: .; j_gene: TRBJ2-7; v_gene: TRBV2; d_gene: .; CDR3aa: CASSEGLAVEQYF; CDR3nt: TGTGCCAGCAGTGAGGGGCTAGCCGTCGAGCAGTACTTC
abundance: .; j_gene: TRBJ1-4; v_gene: TRBV15; d_gene: .; CDR3aa: CATSRDRAAANEKLFF; CDR3nt: TGTGCCACCAGCAGAGACAGGGCGGCGGCTAATGAAAAACTGTTTTTT
abundance: .; j_gene: TRBJ1-1; v_gene: TRBV9; d_gene: .; CDR3aa: CASSKTGPMNTEAFF; CDR3nt: TGTGCCAGCAGTAAGACAGGACCCATGAACACTGAAGCTTTCTTT
abundance: .; j_gene: TRBJ1-2; v_gene: TRBV7-9; d_gene: .; CDR3aa: CASSLVQGSYGYTF; CDR3nt: TGTGCCAGCAGCTTAGTGCAGGGCAGCTATGGCTACACCTTC